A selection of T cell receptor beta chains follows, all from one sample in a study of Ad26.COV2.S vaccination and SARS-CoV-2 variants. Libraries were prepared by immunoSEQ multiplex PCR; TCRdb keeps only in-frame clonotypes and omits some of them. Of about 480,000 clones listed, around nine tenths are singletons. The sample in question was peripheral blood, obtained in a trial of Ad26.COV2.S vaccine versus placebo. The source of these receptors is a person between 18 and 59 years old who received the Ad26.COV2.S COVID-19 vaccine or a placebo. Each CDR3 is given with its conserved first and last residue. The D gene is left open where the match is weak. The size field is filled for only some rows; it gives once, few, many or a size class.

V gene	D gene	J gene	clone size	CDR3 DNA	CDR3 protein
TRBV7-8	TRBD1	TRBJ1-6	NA	TGTGCCAGCAGCCCAACGGACAGGGCGAGCTCCTATAATTCACCCCTCCACTTT	CASSPTDRASSYNSPLHF
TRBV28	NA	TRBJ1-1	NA	TGTGCCAGCGTACAGGGGAACACTGAAGCTTTCTTT	CASVQGNTEAFF
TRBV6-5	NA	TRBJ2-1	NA	TGTGCCAGCAGCAAAACAGGGATTGTGAGTAATGAGCAGTTCTTC	CASSKTGIVSNEQFF
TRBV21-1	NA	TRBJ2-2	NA	TGTGCCAGCAGCAAAGCGCTGACTAGAGGGTCCGGGGAGCTGTTTTTT	CASSKALTRGSGELFF
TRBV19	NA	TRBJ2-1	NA	TGTGCCAGTAGTATAGACCCCCTGGTAAATGAGCAGTTCTTC	CASSIDPLVNEQFF
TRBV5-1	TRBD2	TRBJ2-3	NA	TGCGCCAGCAGCTTGGTTAGCGGGAGCACAGATACGCAGTATTTT	CASSLVSGSTDTQYF
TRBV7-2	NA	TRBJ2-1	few	TGTGCCAGCAGCCCCACACCCAGGGGCGATGAGCAGTTCTTC	CASSPTPRGDEQFF
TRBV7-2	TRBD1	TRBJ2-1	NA	TGTGCCAGCAGCTTAGACAGGGGTTCCTACAATGAGCAGTTCTTC	CASSLDRGSYNEQFF
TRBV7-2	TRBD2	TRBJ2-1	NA	TGTGCCAGCAGCATAAGTAGCGGGAAATCCTACAATGAGCAGTTCTTC	CASSISSGKSYNEQFF
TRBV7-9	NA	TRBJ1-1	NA	TGTGCCAGCAGCTTAGATAGGACAGAAGCTTTCTTT	CASSLDRTEAFF
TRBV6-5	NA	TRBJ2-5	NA	TGTGCCAGCAGTTACTCATCCGGGCAAGAGACCCAGTACTTC	CASSYSSGQETQYF
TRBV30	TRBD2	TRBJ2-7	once	TGTGCCTGGTCAGCGGGATCCTACGAGCAGTACTTC	CAWSAGSYEQYF
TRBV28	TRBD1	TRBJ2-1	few	TGTGCCAGCAGCCCCCCGGCGACAGGGGCTTCCTACAATGAGCAGTTCTTC	CASSPPATGASYNEQFF
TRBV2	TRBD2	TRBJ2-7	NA	TGTGCCAGCAGTGGGCACCTCAGTGGCGGGAGGGCCAGGTACGAGCAGTACTTC	CASSGHLSGGRARYEQYF
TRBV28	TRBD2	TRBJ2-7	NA	TGTGCCAGCAGTTTATATACTAGCGAGAGCTACGAGCAGTACTTC	CASSLYTSESYEQYF
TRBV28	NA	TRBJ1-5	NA	TGTGCCAGCGACTCCCGGTCCTTTAGCAATCAGCCCCAGCATTTT	CASDSRSFSNQPQHF
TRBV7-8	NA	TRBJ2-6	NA	TGTGCCAGTCACCCGGGCTCTGGGGCCAACGTCCTGACTTTC	CASHPGSGANVLTF
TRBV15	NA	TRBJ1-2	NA	TGTGCCACCCGCAAGGGGCAGGGAGTTAACTATGGCTACACCTTC	CATRKGQGVNYGYTF
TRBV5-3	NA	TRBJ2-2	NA	TGTGCCAGAAGCTTAGGCCCGACAGCGAACACCGGGGAGCTGTTTTTT	CARSLGPTANTGELFF
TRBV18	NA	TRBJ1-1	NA	TGTGCCAGCTCACAGGGATTCGGCACTGAAGCTTTCTTT	CASSQGFGTEAFF
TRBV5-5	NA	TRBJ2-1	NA	TGTGCCAGCAGCTTGCTCTCAGCCATTATGAACAATGAGCAGTTCTTC	CASSLLSAIMNNEQFF
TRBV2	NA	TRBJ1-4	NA	TGTGCCAGCAGCGGAACCGTAAGAACAGAGGTGGCAGAAAAACTGTTTTTT	CASSGTVRTEVAEKLFF
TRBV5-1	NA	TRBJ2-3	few	TGCGCCAGCAGCTTGGATGGGCGGACAGACACAGATACGCAGTATTTT	CASSLDGRTDTDTQYF
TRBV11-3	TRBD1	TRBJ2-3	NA	TGTGCCAGCAGCGCAAGCGGACAGGGAGATACGCAGTATTTT	CASSASGQGDTQYF
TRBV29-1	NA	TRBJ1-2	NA	TGCAGCGGCGGGCATCCTAACTATGGCTACACCTTC	CSGGHPNYGYTF
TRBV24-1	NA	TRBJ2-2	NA	TGTGCCACCAGGAAGGGCCCCGGGGAGCTGTTTTTT	CATRKGPGELFF
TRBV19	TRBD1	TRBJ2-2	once	TGTGCCAGTAGTGTATTCCGGACAGGTGGGAACACCGGGGAGCTGTTTTTT	CASSVFRTGGNTGELFF
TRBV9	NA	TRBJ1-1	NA	TGTGCCAGCAGCGTAGAGTCAGCGAACACTGAAGCTTTCTTT	CASSVESANTEAFF
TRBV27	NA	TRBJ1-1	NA	TGTGCCGTCCACGGGAACACTGAAGCTTTCTTT	CAVHGNTEAFF
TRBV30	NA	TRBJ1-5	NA	TGTGCCTGGAGCCCGGCATCGGGGTCCCAGCATTTT	CAWSPASGSQHF
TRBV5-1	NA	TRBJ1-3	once	TGCGCCAGCAGCTTGGGCAGTCTCTCTGGAAACACCATATATTTT	CASSLGSLSGNTIYF
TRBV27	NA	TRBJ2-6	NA	TGTGCCAGCAGTTTAGTTATTACTGGGGCCAACGTCCTGACTTTC	CASSLVITGANVLTF
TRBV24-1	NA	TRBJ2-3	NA	TGTGCCACCAGTGATCGGGAGTCCTATACCCCAGATACGCAGTATTTT	CATSDRESYTPDTQYF
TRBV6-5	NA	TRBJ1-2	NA	TGTGCCAGCGCAGAGGGAGGGTATGGCTACACCTTC	CASAEGGYGYTF
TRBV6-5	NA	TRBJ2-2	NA	TGTGCCAGTGCGACAGGCAACACCGGGGAGCTGTTTTTT	CASATGNTGELFF
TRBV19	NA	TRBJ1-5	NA	TGTGCCACCCGGGGTGGGGTGTTAAGCAATCAGCCCCAGCATTTT	CATRGGVLSNQPQHF
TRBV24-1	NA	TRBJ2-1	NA	TGTGCCACCAGTGACCGAAGGGGCAGAAAATACAATGAGCAGTTCTTC	CATSDRRGRKYNEQFF
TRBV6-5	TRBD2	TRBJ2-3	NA	TGTGCCAGCATTGGGGTAGCGGGAAGCACAGATACGCAGTATTTT	CASIGVAGSTDTQYF
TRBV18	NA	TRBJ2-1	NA	TGTGCCAGCTCACAGACAACAGGTCTCAGTACCTACAATGAGCAGTTCTTC	CASSQTTGLSTYNEQFF
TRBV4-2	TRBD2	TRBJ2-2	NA	TGTGCCAGCAGCCAAGGGGGAGGGCTAGCGGGGTCGAACACCGGGGAGCTGTTTTTT	CASSQGGGLAGSNTGELFF
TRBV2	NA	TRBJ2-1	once	TGTGCCAGCAGTGACGGCACGAGCTCCTACAATGAGCAGTTCTTC	CASSDGTSSYNEQFF
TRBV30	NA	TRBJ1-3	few	TGTGCCTGGAGTCACGACCCTTGGACACCTGGAAACACCATATATTTT	CAWSHDPWTPGNTIYF
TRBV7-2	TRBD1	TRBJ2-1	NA	TGTGCCAGCAGTCACGACAGGGTTAAAGAGCAGTTCTTC	CASSHDRVKEQFF
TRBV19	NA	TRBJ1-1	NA	TGTGCCAGTACACCAAGTCTTCTGAACACTGAAGCTTTCTTT	CASTPSLLNTEAFF
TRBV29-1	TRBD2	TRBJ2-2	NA	TGCAGCGTGGGACTAGCGGGACCCGGGGAGCTGTTTTTT	CSVGLAGPGELFF
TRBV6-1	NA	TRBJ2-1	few	TGTGCCAGCAGCCCCCCAGGGCAGAATGAGCAGTTCTTC	CASSPPGQNEQFF
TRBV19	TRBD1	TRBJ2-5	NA	TGTGCCAGTAGCCCGACAGGGGTGGAGACCCAGTACTTC	CASSPTGVETQYF